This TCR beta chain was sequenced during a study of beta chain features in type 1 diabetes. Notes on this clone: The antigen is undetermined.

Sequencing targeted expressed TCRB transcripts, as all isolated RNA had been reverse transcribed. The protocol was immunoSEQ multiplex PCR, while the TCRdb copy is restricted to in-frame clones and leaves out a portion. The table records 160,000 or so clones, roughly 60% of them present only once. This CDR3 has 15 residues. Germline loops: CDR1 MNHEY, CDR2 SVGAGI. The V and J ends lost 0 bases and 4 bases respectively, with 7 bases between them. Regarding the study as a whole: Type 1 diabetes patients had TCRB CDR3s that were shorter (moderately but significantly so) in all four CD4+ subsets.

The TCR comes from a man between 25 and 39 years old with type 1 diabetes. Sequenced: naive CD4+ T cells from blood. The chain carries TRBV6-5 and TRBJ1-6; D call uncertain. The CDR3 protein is CASSYSREYNSPLHF. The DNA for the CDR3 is TGTGCCAGCAGTTACTCGAGGGAATATAATTCACCCCTCCACTTT.